Sequencing of this T cell receptor beta chain was carried out in a study of control samples from healthy donors and cancer patients. The assay was immunoSEQ multiplex PCR, and TCRdb's table has in-frame clones only and misses some. This table has about 60,000 clones, 88% appearing once. Trimming pared 3 bases from V and 5 bases from J, leaving 9 bases between. CDR3 size: 13 residues. Per the germline V gene, CDR1 is SGHTA and CDR2 is FQGTGA. The sequence was collected from a man over 45 in good health. The chain links TRBV7-3 to TRBJ2-3; D not certain. The sequencing sample was made of blood. The chain's CDR3 is CASSFDIRDTQYF. In nucleotides, the CDR3 is TGTGCCAGCAGCTTTGATATTCGAGATACGCAGTATTTT.